The entry that follows covers one T cell receptor (beta chain) sequence. Germline CDR1 MNHEY, CDR2 SMNVEV (reference sequence). Between the trimmed V and J ends, which lost 1 base and 2 bases, there was a span of 11 bases. CDR3 size: 16 residues. Using immunoSEQ multiplex PCR, the repertoire was profiled, and TCRdb retains in-frame clones only, with some absent. The repertoire holds under 300,000 clones, with roughly 85% as singletons. The sample originates from a study of blood T cell repertoires in COVID-19. Study information: The United States, Italy and Spain supplied acute and convalescent COVID-19 samples. The cDNA or gDNA used as material had been derived from T cells, B-cell-depleted T cells, or PBMCs.

V and J are TRBV27 and TRBJ2-2; no clear D gene. This receptor was identified in a human donor in a cohort sampled during active COVID-19. Sequencing used peripheral blood. CDR3 in amino acids: CASSLWLGSNTGELFF. CDR3 coding DNA: TGTGCCAGCAGTTTATGGCTAGGCTCAAACACCGGGGAGCTGTTTTTT.